This T cell receptor (beta chain) comes out of a study of CD8+CD57+ T cells in acquired aplastic anemia. Study-level points and caveats: Roughly 29 was the count of CD8+ CDR3 sequences that patients shared with controls.

The authors sequenced patients whose flow cytometry had shown CD8+CD57+ cell expansion. Genomic DNA templated the TCR beta VDJ and CDR3 profiling. TCRdb reprocessed the reads via MiXCR and lists one record per CDR3 protein. The table has 160,000 or so distinct CDR3 sequences, around half seen once. To note about this clonotype: Its antigen remains unknown.

The J segment lost 6 bases and the V segment lost 5 bases, leaving 7 bases of the junction unmatched. Germline CDR1 is SGHAT and CDR2 is FQNNGV. The CDR3 covers 16 residues. The chain uses TRBV11-2 and TRBJ1-6; 10 bases are a match to TRBD1. Material: sorted CD4+, CD8+, or CD8+CD57+ T cells (not recorded which) from PBMCs. The sequence was obtained from a human donor with aplastic anemia. In DNA form, the CDR3 reads TGTGCCAGCAGCCCTCGACAGGGGGCGAGTAATTCACCCCTCCACTTT. This codes for CASSPRQGASNSPLHF.